The TCR beta chain under discussion was sequenced for a study of cytomegalovirus exposure and HLA in healthy donors. Overall study results and limits: TRBV6-2, TRBV6-3 and other indistinguishable V segments were excluded. Per a later analysis, HLA-associated TCR beta chains showed more clonal expansion than other, equally common TCR beta chains. HLA allele associations emerged for around 15,000 TCR beta sequences in a later analysis, at 0.05 false discovery rate.

The CDR3 has 15 residues. CDR1 is SGHVS, CDR2 FNYEAQ, per germline. The V and J ends lost 5 bases and 0 bases respectively, with 10 bases between them. The PCR had 60 Vbeta and 13 Jbeta primers. TCRdb's copy holds only in-frame clones and misses some; the assay was immunoSEQ multiplex PCR. This sample's clone table lists 90,000 to 130,000 clones. As for this clone: The antigen is unknown.

Donors were ostensibly healthy at sampling, although undocumented immune exposures were probable. V is TRBV7-6 and J is TRBJ1-4; D is undetermined. Sequenced material: PBMCs. The receptor comes from a middle-aged man in good health and CMV-seropositive. In DNA form, the CDR3 reads TGTGCCAGCAGCCCCGACGGGGCAACTAATGAAAAACTGTTTTTT. Its protein product is CASSPDGATNEKLFF.